These T cell receptor beta chains were read from a single sample in a study of cytomegalovirus exposure and HLA in healthy donors. Measured with immunoSEQ multiplex PCR; TCRdb has only the in-frame clones, and not every one. The table shows 55,000 to 70,000 clones, with 75% to 85% occurring only once. What was sequenced was PBMCs. Receptors were obtained from a human donor in good health. Both conserved end residues are part of each CDR3. A D gene is named only where the DNA matches it firmly. A row's size may be missing; if present it is once, few, many or a size class.

size	V	D	J	CDR3	DNA
-	TRBV4-1	-	TRBJ2-5	CASSQRGQGRMETQYF	TGCGCCAGCAGCCAAAGGGGGCAGGGGAGGATGGAGACCCAGTACTTC
once	TRBV19	TRBD1	TRBJ1-6	CATRQGSLYNSPLHF	TGTGCCACCCGACAGGGCTCCCTCTATAATTCACCCCTCCACTTT
-	TRBV15	TRBD2	TRBJ2-5	CATSTSLAGGPMETQYF	TGTGCCACCAGCACTTCCCTAGCGGGGGGGCCGATGGAGACCCAGTACTTC
-	TRBV4-1	-	TRBJ2-3	CASSQVGVFTDTQYF	TGCGCCAGCAGCCAAGTCGGGGTGTTCACAGATACGCAGTATTTT
-	TRBV7-9	TRBD1	TRBJ2-5	CASRPGQGRVETQYF	TGTGCCAGCAGACCGGGACAGGGTAGAGTTGAGACCCAGTACTTC
-	TRBV18	TRBD1	TRBJ2-2	CASSRAGTGMNTGELFF	TGTGCCAGCTCACGCGCCGGGACAGGAATGAACACCGGGGAGCTGTTTTTT
-	TRBV4-2	-	TRBJ1-4	CASSAAEGHNEKLFF	TGTGCCAGCAGCGCCGCGGAGGGCCATAATGAAAAACTGTTTTTT
-	TRBV9	-	TRBJ2-3	CASSPRDTYTDTQYF	TGTGCCAGCAGCCCCCGGGACACTTACACAGATACGCAGTATTTT
-	TRBV4-1	-	TRBJ2-1	CASSQEAGQAYNEQFF	TGCGCCAGCAGCCAAGAAGCGGGACAAGCATACAATGAGCAGTTCTTC
-	TRBV2	-	TRBJ2-7	CASSAGPGLPTSPYEQYF	TGTGCCAGCAGTGCGGGGCCGGGACTTCCCACGAGCCCCTACGAGCAGTACTTC
few	TRBV7-9	-	TRBJ2-6	CASSFPSGANVLTF	TGTGCCAGCAGCTTCCCCTCCGGGGCCAACGTCCTGACTTTC
-	TRBV5-1	-	TRBJ1-6	CASSLMNGANSPLHF	TGCGCCAGCAGCTTGATGAACGGAGCTAATTCACCCCTCCATTTT
-	TRBV7-2	-	TRBJ2-1	CASTPGLGGEHNEQFF	TGTGCCAGCACTCCCGGCTTAGGGGGAGAGCACAATGAGCAGTTCTTC
few	TRBV6-1	TRBD2	TRBJ2-3	CASNELAGGPSTDTQYF	TGTGCCAGCAATGAATTAGCGGGGGGGCCGAGCACAGATACGCAGTATTTT
-	TRBV27	-	TRBJ1-2	CASSPAGGQPPHYGYTF	TGTGCCAGCAGTCCGGCCGGCGGACAGCCTCCTCACTATGGCTACACCTTC
-	TRBV19	-	TRBJ1-5	CASLGGYNQPQHF	TGTGCCAGTCTGGGGGGTTACAATCAGCCCCAGCATTTT
-	TRBV11-2	TRBD2	TRBJ2-7	CASSPGTNYEQYF	TGTGCCAGCAGCCCCGGGACTAATTACGAGCAGTACTTC
once	TRBV30	-	TRBJ2-5	CAWSGGRSHRETQYF	TGTGCCTGGAGTGGCGGGCGGTCCCACCGGGAGACCCAGTACTTC
-	TRBV7-6	-	TRBJ2-1	CASSSGYNEQFF	TGTGCCAGCAGTTCAGGTTACAATGAGCAGTTCTTC
-	TRBV11-2	TRBD1	TRBJ1-1	CASRTGGTEAFF	TGTGCCAGCAGGACAGGGGGGACTGAAGCTTTCTTT
once	TRBV5-1	-	TRBJ1-1	CASSLSGEIEAFF	TGCGCCAGCAGCTTGTCGGGGGAGATTGAAGCTTTCTTT
-	TRBV4-2	-	TRBJ2-7	CASSQAISRENIYEQYF	TGTGCCAGCAGCCAAGCGATATCCCGGGAAAACATCTACGAGCAGTACTTC
-	TRBV15	-	TRBJ2-3	CATSFGGRGTDTQYF	TGTGCCACCAGTTTTGGGGGCCGAGGCACAGATACGCAGTATTTT
-	TRBV13	TRBD2	TRBJ2-1	CASGGLALTYNEQFF	TGTGCCAGTGGTGGACTAGCTCTAACCTACAATGAGCAGTTCTTC
-	TRBV4-3	TRBD1	TRBJ1-4	CASSQGTGFSEKLFF	TGCGCCAGCAGCCAGGGGACAGGGTTTTCCGAAAAACTGTTTTTT
once	TRBV13	-	TRBJ2-7	CASSLGDSYEQYF	TGTGCCAGCTCCCTCGGGGATTCCTACGAGCAGTACTTC
-	TRBV4-3	TRBD2	TRBJ2-2	CASSQDQAGVDPGELFF	TGCGCCAGCAGCCAAGATCAAGCGGGGGTCGATCCCGGGGAGCTGTTTTTT
-	TRBV11-2	-	TRBJ2-7	CASSLLPTTLSYEQYF	TGTGCCAGCAGTCTCTTACCAACAACCTTGTCCTACGAGCAGTACTTC
-	TRBV4-3	TRBD1	TRBJ1-2	CASSQEKGAGYGYTF	TGCGCCAGCAGCCAAGAGAAGGGGGCAGGCTATGGCTACACCTTC
few	TRBV6-5	TRBD1	TRBJ1-5	CASRGQAFSNQPQHF	TGTGCCAGCAGAGGACAGGCTTTTAGCAATCAGCCCCAGCATTTT
once	TRBV2	TRBD2	TRBJ2-5	CASHGPGTRAIWETQYF	TGTGCCAGCCATGGTCCCGGGACTAGGGCCATTTGGGAGACCCAGTACTTC
few	TRBV15	-	TRBJ1-3	CATSRDPRNTIYF	TGTGCCACCAGCAGAGATCCTCGAAACACCATATATTTT
-	TRBV7-2	-	TRBJ1-5	CASSFLRGHRPQHF	TGTGCCAGCAGCTTCCTGCGGGGGCACCGACCCCAGCATTTT
-	TRBV30	-	TRBJ2-2	CAWSRQNTGELFF	TGTGCCTGGAGTAGACAGAACACCGGGGAGCTGTTTTTT
few	TRBV5-6	-	TRBJ1-4	CASSGGGSLAEKLFF	TGTGCCAGCAGCGGGGGGGGGTCACTCGCTGAAAAACTGTTTTTT
-	TRBV2	-	TRBJ1-3	CASSEHGQGNTIYF	TGTGCCAGCAGTGAACACGGACAGGGAAACACCATATATTTT
-	TRBV6-4	-	TRBJ1-1	CASSTDMNTEAFF	TGTGCCAGCAGCACAGATATGAACACTGAAGCTTTCTTT
-	TRBV30	TRBD2	TRBJ2-7	CAWTNLAGRYEQYF	TGTGCCTGGACCAACCTAGCGGGTCGCTACGAGCAGTACTTC
-	TRBV5-1	-	TRBJ1-1	CASSLVTGMNTEAFF	TGCGCCAGCAGCTTGGTTACAGGGATGAACACTGAAGCTTTCTTT
-	TRBV4-1	-	TRBJ1-3	CASSQGRIGASSGNTIYF	TGCGCCAGCAGCCAAGGAAGAATTGGGGCCAGCTCTGGAAACACCATATATTTT
once	TRBV29-1	-	TRBJ2-7	CSVAAGTGGYEQYF	TGCAGCGTTGCCGCCGGGACCGGGGGCTACGAGCAGTACTTC
-	TRBV11-2	TRBD1	TRBJ2-3	CASSLAFRGTDTQYF	TGTGCCAGCAGCTTAGCTTTCAGGGGGACAGATACGCAGTATTTT
-	TRBV7-9	-	TRBJ2-6	CASSLARVDGANVLTF	TGTGCCAGCAGCTTAGCGCGGGTTGATGGGGCCAACGTCCTGACTTTC
once	TRBV30	-	TRBJ1-1	CAWSGTVGTEAFF	TGTGCCTGGAGTGGCACTGTCGGTACTGAAGCTTTCTTT
-	TRBV6-1	TRBD1	TRBJ1-4	CASQEPRDRNEKLFF	TGTGCCAGTCAAGAGCCTCGGGACAGGAATGAAAAACTGTTTTTT
-	TRBV21-1	-	TRBJ1-6	CASSSPGTLDSPLHF	TGTGCCAGCAGCTCCCCGGGGACTTTAGATTCACCCCTCCACTTT
-	TRBV6-6	TRBD1	TRBJ1-6	CASSYGQGWSPLHF	TGTGCCAGCAGTTACGGACAGGGATGGTCACCCCTCCACTTT
-	TRBV10-2	TRBD2	TRBJ2-7	CASTLAGLNSYEQYF	TGCGCCAGCACCCTAGCGGGGCTTAACTCCTACGAGCAGTACTTC
-	TRBV29-1	TRBD1	TRBJ1-1	CSLLENPGRTGDSPEAFF	TGCAGCTTATTAGAGAACCCGGGCCGGACAGGGGATAGTCCTGAAGCTTTCTTT
-	TRBV30	-	TRBJ1-5	CAWSRGMENQPQHF	TGTGCCTGGAGTAGGGGAATGGAGAATCAGCCCCAGCATTTT
few	TRBV5-6	TRBD2	TRBJ2-1	CASSCLLAGGPFCNEQFF	TGTGCCAGCAGCTGTTTACTAGCGGGAGGGCCTTTTTGCAATGAGCAGTTCTTC
-	TRBV10-3	-	TRBJ2-1	CAISRGDEQFF	TGTGCCATCTCAAGGGGCGATGAGCAGTTCTTC
-	TRBV7-6	TRBD1	TRBJ2-3	CASSLVIGRGRELDTQYF	TGTGCCAGCAGCTTAGTGATAGGAAGGGGGCGCGAACTAGATACGCAGTATTTT
few	TRBV5-1	TRBD1	TRBJ1-3	CASSLKRTGSGNTIYF	TGCGCCAGCAGCTTGAAGAGGACAGGCTCTGGAAACACCATATATTTT
-	TRBV12-5	TRBD2	TRBJ2-3	CASGLGLDTDTQYF	TGTGCTAGTGGCCTGGGACTAGACACAGATACGCAGTATTTT
-	TRBV4-2	TRBD1	TRBJ2-1	CASSHRQGPIYNEQFF	TGTGCCAGCAGCCATCGACAGGGGCCCATCTACAATGAGCAGTTCTTC
-	TRBV7-9	-	TRBJ2-7	CASSSEVHEQYF	TGTGCCAGCAGTTCAGAGGTCCACGAGCAGTACTTC
-	TRBV7-3	-	TRBJ2-3	CASSRSGLSTDTQYF	TGTGCCAGCAGCCGGTCCGGACTGAGCACAGATACGCAGTATTTT
-	TRBV6-5	-	TRBJ2-7	CASSYGQKSSYEQYF	TGTGCCAGCAGTTACGGGCAGAAAAGCTCCTACGAGCAGTACTTC